The 32 T cell receptor beta chains listed next were all sequenced from one sample in a study of CD8+CD57+ T cells in acquired aplastic anemia. Patients picked for sequencing had shown CD8+CD57+ cell expansion detected by flow cytometry. Genomic DNA templated the TCR beta VDJ and CDR3 profiling. TCRdb re-called the reads through MiXCR, storing one row per CDR3 protein. Here the sample spans around 220,000 distinct CDR3 sequences, 40% to 60% being singletons. Specimen: sorted CD4+, CD8+, or CD8+CD57+ T cells (not recorded which) from PBMCs. The receptors originated from a human donor with aplastic anemia.

This clonotype has a single count. V is TRBV28 and J is TRBJ2-7; no clear D gene. Per germline, CDR1 MDHEN and CDR2 SYDVKM. Trimming cost V 4 bases and J 0 bases, with 4 bases left between them. This CDR3 comprises 12 residues. The CDR3 here is CASSSPSYEQYF. The DNA for the CDR3 is TGTGCCAGCAGTTCCCCCTCCTACGAGCAGTACTTC.

This clonotype was found many times. This sequence joins TRBV10-3 and TRBJ2-3; D unresolved. This CDR3 is built from 16 residues. Deletions cut 7 bases from V and 1 base from J, with 18 bases between. Germline lookup yields CDR1 ENHRY and CDR2 SYGVKD. The DNA for the CDR3 is TGTGCCATCACCGACGGGTCCCCAATGGGCACAGATACGCAGTATTTT. Encoded protein: CAITDGSPMGTDTQYF.

This clonotype has just a few counts. This chain uses TRBV28 with TRBJ2-2, with 8 bases identical to TRBD2. V shed 6 bases and J 5 bases; nucleotides not matched to a gene: 14. Germline CDR1 MDHEN, CDR2 SYDVKM. The CDR3 is 17 residues long. The CDR3 loop is CASSRWVGGGRTGELFF. The CDR3 DNA follows: TGTGCCAGCAGCCGCTGGGTCGGCGGGGGGCGAACCGGGGAGCTGTTTTTT.

This clonotype has at least ten counts. The chain is built from TRBV6-1 and TRBJ2-7; 8 nucleotides line up with TRBD1. This CDR3 has 13 amino acids. Germline V gene sequence: CDR1 MNHNS, CDR2 SASEGT. V gave up 3 bases and J gave up 4 bases; unmatched junction bases: 2. Here the CDR3 reads CASSDQGAYEQYF. The CDR3 DNA is TGTGCCAGCAGTGACCAGGGGGCGTACGAGCAGTACTTC.

This rearrangement joins TRBV19 to TRBJ1-6, with TRBD1 identical over 7 bases. V gave up 3 bases and J gave up 9 bases; unmatched junction bases: 11. The germline CDR1 and CDR2 sequences are LNHDA and SQIVND (reference sequence). The CDR3 consists of 16 residues. CDR3 in amino acids: CASSMSDRVIFSPLHF. CDR3 nucleotides: TGTGCCAGTAGTATGTCCGACAGGGTAATATTTTCACCCCTCCACTTT.

This clonotype appeared many times. CDR3 nucleotides: TGTGCCAGCACTCGGACTAGCGATCCCTACAATGAGCAGTTCTTC. Its translation: CASTRTSDPYNEQFF. The chain couples TRBV6-4 to TRBJ2-1; 9 bases line up with TRBD2. Losses at the gene ends were 7 bases for V and 2 bases for J; bases not matched to a gene: 6. CDR1 is MRHNA and CDR2 is SNTAGT in the germline V gene. The CDR3 consists of 15 residues.

This clonotype showed up many times. The gene calls are TRBV2 and TRBJ1-3, with D maybe TRBD1 (6 bases). Germline CDR1 is SNHLY and CDR2 is FYNNEI. The ends were cut back, 3 bases at V and 0 bases at J, with 9 bases in the middle. CDR3 length: 15 amino acids. The CDR3 loop reads CASSDEQGSGNTIYF. The CDR3 region has the DNA TGTGCCAGCAGTGACGAACAGGGCTCTGGAAACACCATATATTTT.

This chain links TRBV19 with TRBJ2-7, with D perhaps given as TRBD1 or TRBD2 (5 bases each). CDR1 and CDR2 (germline): LNHDA, SQIVND (reference sequence). The CDR3 totals 15 residues. V was shortened by 3 bases and J by 2 bases, with 14 bases between the two germline ends. CDR3 amino acids: CASSIGTIAPYEQYF. The CDR3 bases are TGTGCCAGTAGTATCGGGACCATAGCCCCCTACGAGCAGTACTTC.

This clonotype was seen a few times. The rearrangement links TRBV9 to TRBJ1-6, with D unresolved. This CDR3 contains 16 residues. The germline V gene has CDR1 SGDLS and CDR2 YYNGEE. V dropped 0 bases and J dropped 4 bases, with 11 bases sitting between them. The CDR3 loop is CASSVDGAGYNSPLHF. CDR3 DNA sequence: TGTGCCAGCAGCGTAGATGGAGCGGGGTATAATTCACCCCTCCACTTT.

A word on this clonotype: Relative to the germline gene, one junction end is altered; a read error may explain this. The chain carries TRBV6-1 and TRBJ1-1; D gene unclear. The CDR3 has 12 amino acids. The germline CDR1 and CDR2 sequences are MNHNS and SASEGT. CDR3 sequence: CASSEGEWTASF. The CDR3 bases are TGTGCCAGCAGTGAAGGGGAGTGGACCGCTTCCTTT.

There are many counts of this clonotype. The genes are TRBV11-2 and TRBJ2-3; 7 bases map to TRBD1. Germline CDR1 SGHAT, CDR2 FQNNGV. The CDR3 runs to 17 residues. The trim removed 0 bases at V and 0 bases at J, leaving 6 bases unmatched. The CDR3 nucleotides read TGTGCCAGCAGCTTAGAAAGGGGGCTAGCTAGCACAGATACGCAGTATTTT. Protein: CASSLERGLASTDTQYF.

This clonotype came up a few times. The chain employs TRBV3-1 and TRBJ2-3; 8 bases agree with TRBD2. The junction had 7 bases not matched to a gene; V was cut back by 1 base and J by 4 bases. Germline V lookup: CDR1 LGHDT, CDR2 YNNKEL (reference sequence). The CDR3 has 16 amino acids. The CDR3 DNA reads TGTGCCAGCAGCCAAGTCTACGGGGGGGCCCCAGATACGCAGTATTTT. It codes for CASSQVYGGAPDTQYF.

The table lists this clonotype with a count of one. This sequence joins TRBV10-3 and TRBJ1-6; maybe TRBD1 (6 bases). This CDR3 region has 14 residues. Trimming shortened V by 2 bases and J by 8 bases, and 10 bases separated the two germline ends. Germline assignment: CDR1 ENHRY and CDR2 SYGVKD. The CDR3 is CAISEGGGDSPLHF. CDR3 DNA sequence: TGTGCCATCAGTGAGGGCGGGGGCGATTCACCCCTCCACTTT.

The CDR3 sequence: CATSRGAANYGYTF. Written as DNA, the CDR3 is TGTGCCACCAGCAGAGGTGCAGCCAACTATGGCTACACCTTC. The J gene is TRBJ1-2, the V gene TRBV15; D remains ambiguous. There are 14 residues in the CDR3. V was shortened by 1 base and J by 2 bases, with 8 bases between the two germline ends. In germline, CDR1 is LNHNV, CDR2 YYDKDF (reference sequence).

This clonotype came up a few times. This chain connects TRBV7-3 to TRBJ1-1; weak D call: TRBD1 (5 bases). Trimming pared 1 base from V and 3 bases from J, leaving 15 bases between. The CDR3 loop spans 16 amino acids. Germline V gene lookup returns CDR1 SGHTA and CDR2 FQGTGA. CDR3: CASSLRGGGGDTEAFF. CDR3 DNA sequence: TGTGCCAGCAGCTTAAGGGGGGGGGGGGGTGACACTGAAGCTTTCTTT.

This clonotype was picked up many times. This chain's CDR3 is CAISDIQGEQYF. CDR3 nucleotide sequence: TGTGCCATCAGTGACATACAGGGCGAGCAGTACTTC. V gene TRBV10-3 combines with J gene TRBJ2-7; D is perhaps TRBD1 (6 bases). Trimming took 3 bases from V and 6 from J, leaving 9 bases between them. The CDR3 runs to 12 residues. Germline CDR1 reads ENHRY; CDR2 reads SYGVKD.

This clonotype was counted ten times or more. The gene calls are TRBV12-3 or TRBV12-4 and TRBJ1-1, with 9 bases that match TRBD1. CDR3 length: 15 residues. The ends lost 7 bases at V and 1 base at J; junction bases unmatched: 7. This CDR3 is CASKDRGRSNTEAFF. In DNA form, the CDR3 reads TGTGCCAGCAAGGACAGGGGCCGTTCGAACACTGAAGCTTTCTTT.

With respect to this clonotype: Being one base from a much bigger clone, this may be a read error. The chain recombines TRBV19 with TRBJ2-7, with 7 bases fitting TRBD2. The germline V gene has CDR1 LNHDA and CDR2 SQIVND (reference sequence). CDR3 length: 15 residues. The CDR3 DNA is TGCGCCAGCAGGGATCGGGGGGAGAGCTCCTACGAGCGGTACTTC. Translation: CASRDRGESSYERYF.

This clonotype was seen many times. This chain uses TRBV14 with TRBJ1-1, with TRBD1 matching over 7 bases. This CDR3 has 16 residues. V lost 4 bases and J lost 0; bases outside the gene matches: 8. Germline-derived CDR1 and CDR2 are SGHDN and FVKESK. This CDR3 is CASSLRGPEMNTEAFF. The CDR3 DNA is TGTGCCAGCAGCCTTAGGGGGCCAGAGATGAACACTGAAGCTTTCTTT.

This clonotype was recorded many times. This chain connects TRBV7-3 to TRBJ2-1; D is possibly TRBD2 (6 bases). V lost 4 bases and J lost 0, with 13 bases in between. The CDR3 spans 16 residues. In germline, CDR1 is SGHTA, CDR2 FQGTGA. The CDR3 bases are TGTGCCAGCAGCTCCAACGGGGGAATCTCCTACAATGAGCAGTTCTTC. Translation gives CASSSNGGISYNEQFF.

There are a few counts of this clonotype. The rearrangement links TRBV24-1 to TRBJ2-2; the D is unclear. The CDR3 sequence is 13 residues long. Germline V gene sequence: CDR1 KGHDR, CDR2 SFDVKD. Trimming stripped 4 bases from V and 4 bases from J, with 6 bases between. For the CDR3, the DNA is TGTGCCACCAGTGACCGTGGCACCGGGGAGCTGTTTTTT. Translating gives CATSDRGTGELFF.

To note about this clonotype: A much more abundant neighbour one base away suggests this may be a read error. The J gene is TRBJ2-5, the V gene TRBV7-3; D perhaps matches TRBD2 (7 bases). The CDR3 loop spans 16 amino acids. The V gene lost 5 bases and the J gene lost 5 bases, with 21 bases spanning the gap. Germline V gene sequence: CDR1 SGHTA, CDR2 FQGTGA. CDR3 loop: CASSQVFGGADETQYF. CDR3 in DNA: TGTGCCAGCAGCCAAGTTTTTGGGGGGGCGGATGAGACCCAGTACTTC.

The chain couples TRBV12-3 or TRBV12-4 to TRBJ2-1; 7 nucleotides align to TRBD1. This CDR3 has 15 amino acids. V dropped 5 bases and J dropped 3; count of bases not matched to a gene: 7. The CDR3: CASSTGAGGYNEQFF. In DNA, the CDR3 is TGTGCCAGCAGTACAGGGGCTGGGGGCTACAATGAGCAGTTCTTC.

This clonotype appeared many times. The chain joins TRBV30 to TRBJ1-6; 12 nucleotides agree with TRBD1. Trimming removed 4 bases from V and 7 bases from J; junction bases left unmatched: 5. There are 15 residues in the CDR3. The germline CDR1 and CDR2 sequences are GTSNPN and SVGIG (reference sequence). The CDR3 protein is CAWNWGQGANSPLHF. DNA for the CDR3: TGTGCCTGGAATTGGGGACAGGGGGCGAATTCACCCCTCCACTTT.

As concerns this clonotype: A much larger clone is a single base away; this may be a read error. CDR3 DNA sequence: TGTGCCAGCAGCTTAGAGGGGGGGTACTCTGGGGCCAACGCCCTGACTTTC. This sequence encodes CASSLEGGYSGANALTF. The chain employs TRBV7-3 and TRBJ2-6, with a tentative D call TRBD2 (7 bases). Germline V gives CDR1 SGHTA, CDR2 FQGTGA. This CDR3 contains 17 residues.

The rearrangement links TRBV7-2 to TRBJ2-7, with 11 bases fitting TRBD2. The CDR3 has 19 residues. The V gene end was trimmed by 3 bases and the J gene end by 0 bases; junction bases not matched to a gene: 13. Germline CDR1 SGHTA, CDR2 FQGNSA. The chain's CDR3 is CASSFLPLAGGSSSYEQYF. The CDR3 DNA reads TGTGCCAGCAGCTTTCTGCCCTTAGCGGGGGGGAGTAGCTCCTACGAGCAGTACTTC.

This clonotype has ten or more counts. The chain uses TRBV25-1 and TRBJ1-1; D is possibly TRBD1 (5 bases). CDR3 length: 15 amino acids. Germline V gives CDR1 MGHDK, CDR2 SYGVNS. Trimming removed 11 bases from V and 4 bases from J, with 23 bases in between. DNA for the CDR3: TGTGCCTCTTACCCACCCGGCGAGGGACGCACTGAAGCTTTCTTT. This gives the protein CASYPPGEGRTEAFF.

This clonotype was recorded many times. The chain carries TRBV20-1 and TRBJ2-7; 11 bases agree with TRBD1. CDR1 DFQATT and CDR2 SNEGSKA come from the germline V gene (reference sequence). This CDR3 is built from 14 residues. After removal of 2 bases from V and 6 bases from J, the junction contained 6 bases not matched to a gene. CDR3 DNA: TGCAGTGCTAGAAACCCGGGACAGGGGGGCGAGCAGTACTTC. Its translation: CSARNPGQGGEQYF.

Points on this clonotype: Possible read error: a much larger clone is one base away. The J gene is TRBJ1-3, the V gene TRBV5-1; D call uncertain. V gave up 0 bases and J gave up 0 bases, with 10 bases separating them. Germline V gene lookup returns CDR1 SGHRS and CDR2 YFSETQ. The CDR3 sequence is 16 residues long. CDR3 DNA sequence: TGCGCCAGCAGCTTGGCCAAGGTGATCTCTGGAAACACCATATATTTT. This encodes CASSLAKVISGNTIYF.

V is TRBV12-5 and J is TRBJ2-2; 12 nucleotides agree with TRBD2. The CDR3 is made up of 15 amino acids. Germline CDR1 LGHNT, CDR2 FRNRAP. The CDR3 sequence: CASSSTSGGTGELFF. The CDR3 DNA is TGTGCCAGCAGTTCGACTAGCGGGGGAACCGGGGAGCTGTTTTTT.

This clonotype has a count of ten or more. The J gene is TRBJ1-1, the V gene TRBV24-1; D might be TRBD1 (6 bases). The germline V gene has CDR1 KGHDR and CDR2 SFDVKD. The V end lost 4 bases, the J end lost 1 base, and 12 bases lay between the germline ends. The CDR3 is 15 residues long. The CDR3 DNA reads TGTGCCACCAGTGACCCCAGGGGACCGAACACTGAAGCTTTCTTT. Translating gives CATSDPRGPNTEAFF.

This clonotype has at least ten counts. The V call is TRBV7-3, the J call TRBJ2-4; tentatively, D is TRBD1 or TRBD2 (5 bases each). Germline assignment: CDR1 SGHTA and CDR2 FQGTGA. The ends were cut back, 1 base at V and 1 base at J, with 20 bases in the middle. CDR3 size: 19 residues. The CDR3 loop is CASSLMLQVSGEAKNIQYF. CDR3 coding DNA: TGTGCCAGCAGCTTAATGCTACAGGTGAGCGGTGAGGCCAAAAACATTCAGTACTTC. The complete variable domain, with remaining parts taken from reference TRBV7-3 and TRBJ2-4, reads GAGVSQTPSNKVTEKGKYVELRCDPISGHTALYWYRQSLGQGPEFLIYFQGTGAADDSGLPNDRFFAVRPEGSVSTLKIQRTERGDSAVYLCASSLMLQVSGEAKNIQYFGAGTRLSVL.